This TCR beta chain was identified in a study of CD8 T cells in ankylosing spondylitis. There are many counts of this clonotype. The germline V and J ends were trimmed by 7 bases and 2 bases, with 14 bases remaining between them. The CDR3 covers 14 residues. The germline V gene has CDR1 SGHAT and CDR2 FQDESV (reference sequence). TCRdb processed the 5' RACE reads anew with MiXCR; each CDR3 protein has one entry. Here the sample spans under 150,000 distinct CDR3 sequences, 9.3% being singletons. The TCR sequence derives from a male donor with ankylosing spondylitis or in good health (not recorded which). The sample taken for sequencing was blood, either unsorted or a sorted T cell fraction (not recorded which). The chain combines TRBV11-1 with TRBJ1-1, with unresolved D. CDR3 nucleotides: TGTGCCAGCACCGCTCAGAGGACCAACACTGAAGCTTTCTTT. Translation: CASTAQRTNTEAFF.